The rows below give T cell receptor beta chains drawn from one sample of a study of human T cells and chemical hapten exposure. TCRdb called the RACE reads again in MiXCR, with one record for every CDR3 protein. Counted here are 90,000 to 140,000 distinct CDR3 sequences, around 34% occurring once; the ten biggest clones make up about 2.9%. Sequenced here: whole blood, sampled in connection with sensitization to the hapten diphenylcyclopropenone (DPC). Receptors were obtained from a man aged 40-49 years with alopecia areata. Some clones in this sample may be carry-over from other donors' samples. Each CDR3 is given with its conserved first and last residue. The D gene is left open where the match is weak. Size is stated for part of the rows, as once, few or many counts, or as a class when the clone is expanded.

abundance,d_gene,v_gene,j_gene,CDR3nt,CDR3aa
few,NA,TRBV7-2,TRBJ1-4,TGTGCCAGCAGCTTAGATAAGGGAATAACTGAAAAACTGTTTTTT,CASSLDKGITEKLFF
few,TRBD2,TRBV4-1,TRBJ2-5,TGCGCCAGCAGCCAAGGGGAGGGAGTGGGGCAAGAGACCCAGTACTTC,CASSQGEGVGQETQYF
few,NA,TRBV4-2,TRBJ2-7,TGTGCCAGCAGTCGCGCCGGGCCCTCTCCCTCCCGGTGGATGGGCGAGCAGTACTTC,CASSRAGPSPSRWMGEQYF
NA,TRBD2,TRBV20-1,TRBJ2-3,TGCAGTGCTAGAGAAGGCGGGAGCACCGGTGGAGATACGCAGTATTTT,CSAREGGSTGGDTQYF
many,NA,TRBV20-1,TRBJ2-7,TGCAGTGCTAGTTCACCAGGGGCCACCTACGAGCAGTACTTC,CSASSPGATYEQYF
few,NA,TRBV12-3/TRBV12-4,TRBJ1-3,TGTGCCAGCAGTTGGACAGTAGCTGGAAACACCATATATTTT,CASSWTVAGNTIYF
NA,NA,TRBV27,TRBJ2-3,TGTGCCAGCAATAGCGGAGGAGAGTGGACAGATACGCAGTATTTT,CASNSGGEWTDTQYF
NA,NA,TRBV9,TRBJ2-5,TGTGCCAGCAGCGTAGGCGTTAGGGGGGAGACCCAGTACTTC,CASSVGVRGETQYF
few,TRBD2,TRBV2,TRBJ2-7,TGTGCCAGCGGACTAGCGGGAGGGCCCAACTACGAGCAGTACTTC,CASGLAGGPNYEQYF
NA,TRBD2,TRBV7-8,TRBJ2-7,TGTGCCAGCAGCTCTACTAGCGGGAGGAGGTACGAGCAGTACTTC,CASSSTSGRRYEQYF
few,NA,TRBV18,TRBJ1-1,TGTGCCAGCTCACCACAAGGGAACACTGAAGCTTTCTTT,CASSPQGNTEAFF
NA,NA,TRBV12-3/TRBV12-4,TRBJ2-4,TGTGCCAGCAGTTCCCCCACGAGTGAAAACATTCAGTACTTC,CASSSPTSENIQYF
few,NA,TRBV29-1,TRBJ1-5,TGCAGCGTTGAAGGGGGTGGCAATCAGCCCCAGCATTTT,CSVEGGGNQPQHF
NA,TRBD2,TRBV29-1,TRBJ2-3,TGCAGCGTTGGCGGGACTAGCGGGGGCAGCACAGATACGCAGTATTTT,CSVGGTSGGSTDTQYF
few,NA,TRBV7-2,TRBJ2-3,TGTGCCAGCAGCTTGAGTTTGCTTTCGGCAGATACGCAGTATTTT,CASSLSLLSADTQYF
NA,NA,TRBV4-2,TRBJ2-1,TGTGCCAGCAGCCAAGATCGCCGGGCCAACAATGAGCAGTTCTTC,CASSQDRRANNEQFF
few,TRBD2,TRBV7-2,TRBJ2-3,TGTGCCAGCAGCAGAAAAGCGGGAGCAAGCACAGATACGCAGTATTTT,CASSRKAGASTDTQYF
NA,TRBD2,TRBV20-1,TRBJ2-7,TGCAGTGTACAGAGACCGGCGGGAGGGCCTTACGAGCAGTACTTC,CSVQRPAGGPYEQYF
many,TRBD1,TRBV12-3/TRBV12-4,TRBJ1-1,TGTGCCAGCAGCTTAGGGACAGCGAACACTGAAGCTTTCTTT,CASSLGTANTEAFF
few,NA,TRBV11-1,TRBJ2-2,TGTGCCAGCAGCTGGCTCGCAACCGGGGAGCTGTTTTTT,CASSWLATGELFF
few,TRBD1,TRBV20-1,TRBJ2-3,TGCAGTGCAACGCTGGGACAGGGGACCACAGATACGCAGTATTTT,CSATLGQGTTDTQYF
NA,TRBD2,TRBV24-1,TRBJ2-1,TGTGCCACCAGCCCGAAGCGGGAGGGCCCCAATGAGCAGTTCTTC,CATSPKREGPNEQFF
NA,NA,TRBV7-6,TRBJ1-4,TGTGCCAGCAGCCCCGGGACACAGGCTAATGAAAAACTGTTTTTT,CASSPGTQANEKLFF
NA,TRBD2,TRBV6-2/TRBV6-3,TRBJ2-3,TGTGCCAGCAGTAACCCGGGACTAGATATAGATACGCAGTATTTT,CASSNPGLDIDTQYF
NA,NA,TRBV12-3/TRBV12-4,TRBJ1-1,TGTGCCAGCAGTTCTTCCCCGGCAGCTGAAGCTTTCTTT,CASSSSPAAEAFF
few,NA,TRBV6-5,TRBJ1-1,TGTGCCAGCAGAGGGGAGATGAACACTGAAGCTTTCTTT,CASRGEMNTEAFF
NA,NA,TRBV5-1,TRBJ1-1,TGCGCCAGCAGCTTGGGGTCCCCAGCTTTGAACACTGAAGCTTTCTTT,CASSLGSPALNTEAFF
few,NA,TRBV10-2,TRBJ2-5,TGCGCCAGCAAGCAAGTTGAGACCCAGTACTTC,CASKQVETQYF
once,TRBD2,TRBV7-3,TRBJ2-3,TGTGCCAGCAGCTTAACGCCGGGACTAGCGGGGACTAGCACAGATACGCAGTATTTT,CASSLTPGLAGTSTDTQYF
NA,TRBD2,TRBV5-1,TRBJ2-1,TGCGCCAGCAGCAGAGGACTAGCGGATGACAATGAGCAGTTCTTC,CASSRGLADDNEQFF
few,TRBD1,TRBV6-5,TRBJ2-2,TGTGCCAGCAGTCTTCTTCAGGGGGCACGGGGGGAGCTGTTTTTT,CASSLLQGARGELFF
NA,TRBD1,TRBV6-2/TRBV6-3,TRBJ2-1,TGTGCCAGCAGGTCGGACAGGCTCAGGAATGAGCAGTTCTTC,CASRSDRLRNEQFF
few,NA,TRBV6-5,TRBJ1-2,TGTGCCAGCAGTTTTAGGACAGTTGGAAACTATGGCTACACCTTC,CASSFRTVGNYGYTF
NA,NA,TRBV29-1,TRBJ2-3,TGCAGCGTTGATGGTTGGGGGACAGATACGCAGTATTTT,CSVDGWGTDTQYF
NA,NA,TRBV2,TRBJ2-7,TGTGCCAGCAGTGACGGGGGGCTGAGGGAGCAGTACTTC,CASSDGGLREQYF
NA,TRBD2,TRBV6-5,TRBJ2-7,TGTGCCAGCAGTAGGTGGGGCGGGAGCTCCTACGAGCAGTACTTC,CASSRWGGSSYEQYF